The next 20 T cell receptor beta chains were all read from a single sample in a study of blood T cell repertoires in COVID-19. The assay was immunoSEQ multiplex PCR, and TCRdb's table has in-frame clones only and misses some. The table records under 300,000 clones, roughly nine tenths of them present only once. The sample was PBMCs or T cells enriched from blood (not recorded which). Receptor source: a woman in her twenties or thirties with acute COVID-19.

This chain joins TRBV18 and TRBJ2-7, with 7 positions matching TRBD1. The ends lost 3 bases at V and 0 bases at J; junction bases unmatched: 5. The CDR3 has 15 amino acids. Germline lookup yields CDR1 KGHSH and CDR2 LQKENI. The CDR3 region has the DNA TGTGCCAGCTCACCGGGACAGATCAACTCCTACGAGCAGTACTTC. As protein: CASSPGQINSYEQYF.

This clone was found a few times. This chain joins TRBV29-1 and TRBJ1-4; D perhaps matches TRBD1 (5 bases). The CDR3 has 13 amino acids. Germline-derived CDR1 and CDR2 are SQVTM and ANQGSEA. The germline V and J ends were trimmed by 3 bases and 10 bases, with 15 bases remaining between them. The CDR3 sequence: CSVDLGVAGKLFF. CDR3 DNA sequence: TGCAGCGTTGATCTAGGGGTAGCGGGAAAACTGTTTTTT.

This sequence joins TRBV5-1 and TRBJ2-3, with TRBD2 matching over 9 bases. The CDR3 is 14 amino acids. With V trimmed by 7 bases and J by 4 bases, 7 bases remained unmatched. Germline CDR1 reads SGHRS; CDR2 reads YFSETQ. For the CDR3, the DNA is TGCGCCAGCTTAGCGGGAGTTGGCTCAGATACGCAGTATTTT. This encodes CASLAGVGSDTQYF.

The V gene is TRBV19, the J gene TRBJ2-1; 14 bases match TRBD2. V lost 5 bases and J lost 9; bases outside the gene matches: 3. Germline CDR1 LNHDA, CDR2 SQIVND (reference sequence). The CDR3 length is 14 residues. The CDR3 DNA is TGTGCCAGTAGTCCGGGACTAGCGGGAGTTGAGCAGTTCTTC. Residues: CASSPGLAGVEQFF.

This chain links TRBV28 with TRBJ1-1; D possibly corresponds to TRBD1 (5 bases). With 1 base removed from V and 1 base from J, the gap between germline ends came to 13 bases. Germline lookup yields CDR1 MDHEN and CDR2 SYDVKM. The length of the CDR3 is 16 residues. The CDR3, as DNA: TGTGCCAGCAGTTTATCTGCCGGGGGAACGAACACTGAAGCTTTCTTT. Translation gives CASSLSAGGTNTEAFF.

This clone was detected once. V is TRBV6-1 and J is TRBJ1-2; D unresolved. The CDR3 is 14 residues long. Trimming removed 1 base at V and 4 bases at J, with 10 bases between. Germline assignment: CDR1 MNHNS and CDR2 SASEGT. In DNA form, the CDR3 reads TGTGCCAGCAGTGAAGGTCTGTCCCGCTATGGCTACACCTTC. It specifies CASSEGLSRYGYTF.

The chain recombines TRBV5-8 with TRBJ1-1; D gene unclear. There are 14 residues in the CDR3. Germline assignment: CDR1 SGHTS and CDR2 YDEGEE. V was pared by 0 bases and J by 4 bases, with 10 bases between. The chain's CDR3 is CASSLDAGITEAFF. DNA for the CDR3: TGTGCCAGCAGCTTGGACGCGGGTATCACTGAAGCTTTCTTT. The variable domain in full, completed from reference TRBV5-8 and TRBJ1-1, reads EAGVTQSPTHLIKTRGQQATLRCSPISGHTSVYWYQQALGLGLQFLLWYDEGEERNRGNFPPRFSGRQFPNYSSELNVNALELEDSALYLCASSLDAGITEAFFGQGTRLTVV.

This clone turned up a few times. The V gene is TRBV27, the J gene TRBJ2-1, with 7 nucleotides matching TRBD1. This CDR3 comprises 14 residues. Germline assignment: CDR1 MNHEY and CDR2 SMNVEV (reference sequence). V lost 10 bases and J lost 6; bases outside the gene matches: 12. CDR3 coding DNA: TGTGCCACAGCCCCGGGCAGGGGGTTCAATGAGCAGTTCTTC. This codes for CATAPGRGFNEQFF.

The gene calls are TRBV9 and TRBJ1-2, with 7 bases matching TRBD1. V trimming: 4 bases; J trimming: 6 bases; junction bases outside the gene matches: 12. This CDR3 has 15 residues. Germline CDR1 is SGDLS and CDR2 is YYNGEE. The CDR3 sequence: CASSPQRGRDDGYTF. The CDR3 DNA follows: TGTGCCAGCAGCCCTCAGAGGGGGCGGGACGATGGCTACACCTTC. Full variable domain (rest looked up from reference TRBV9 and TRBJ1-2): DSGVTQTPKHLITATGQRVTLRCSPRSGDLSVYWYQQSLDQGLQFLIQYYNGEERAKGNILERFSAQQFPDLHSELNLSSLELGDSALYFCASSPQRGRDDGYTFGSGTRLTVV.

The rearrangement uses TRBV7-9 and TRBJ2-1; 7 nucleotides align to TRBD1. CDR3 length equals 16 residues. Germline V lookup: CDR1 SEHNR, CDR2 FQNEAQ (reference sequence). V lost 5 bases to trimming and J lost 1 base; unmatched junction nucleotides: 8. The CDR3 DNA is TGTGCCAGCAGCACCCTAGAGGACAGGTCCTACAATGAGCAGTTCTTC. Its protein product is CASSTLEDRSYNEQFF. The variable domain in full, with the rest retrieved from reference TRBV7-9 and TRBJ2-1, is DTGVSQNPRHKITKRGQNVTFRCDPISEHNRLYWYRQTLGQGPEFLTYFQNEAQLEKSRLLSDRFSAERPKGSFSTLEIQRTEQGDSAMYLCASSTLEDRSYNEQFFGPGTRLTVL.

The rearrangement joins TRBV11-2 to TRBJ2-7; the D is unclear. V lost 0 bases, J lost 1 base, and 7 bases lay in between. This CDR3 region has 14 residues. Germline CDR1 and CDR2: SGHAT and FQNNGV. The CDR3 DNA reads TGTGCCAGCAGCTTAGATCCCGGGTCCTACGAGCAGTACTTC. Translated: CASSLDPGSYEQYF.

The chain joins TRBV11-2 to TRBJ2-1, with 11 bases lining up with TRBD2. In germline, CDR1 is SGHAT, CDR2 FQNNGV. This CDR3 comprises 16 residues. V lost 5 bases and J lost 7; bases outside the gene matches: 10. This CDR3 reads CASSPVAGGPGNEQFF. CDR3 in DNA: TGTGCCAGCAGCCCTGTAGCGGGAGGGCCGGGGAATGAGCAGTTCTTC.

The chain is built from TRBV5-6 and TRBJ1-4, with D unclear. V gave up 1 base and J gave up 0 bases, with 10 bases separating them. The CDR3 contains 16 residues. CDR1 and CDR2 (germline): SGHDT, YYEEEE. The CDR3 region has the DNA TGTGCCAGCAGCTTGCACCGAGGTTCAACTAATGAAAAACTGTTTTTT. Amino acids: CASSLHRGSTNEKLFF.

The chain joins TRBV28 to TRBJ1-2, with D perhaps TRBD1 (5 bases). V was shortened by 4 bases and J by 3 bases, with 18 bases between the two germline ends. Looked up from germline, CDR1 is MDHEN and CDR2 is SYDVKM. This CDR3 spans 16 amino acids. As DNA, the CDR3 is TGTGCCAGCAGTTCCCAGGGCGGGGCGCCCCACTATGGCTACACCTTC. As protein: CASSSQGGAPHYGYTF.

The V and J genes are TRBV5-1 and TRBJ2-6, with D maybe TRBD1 (6 bases). Between the trimmed V and J ends, which lost 0 bases and 1 base, there was a span of 11 bases. Germline assignment: CDR1 SGHRS and CDR2 YFSETQ. This CDR3 contains 17 residues. The CDR3 DNA reads as TGCGCCAGCAGCTTGGCCACAGGGTTTTCTGGGGCCAACGTCCTGACTTTC. This translates into CASSLATGFSGANVLTF.

The rearrangement links TRBV11-2 to TRBJ2-5, with D perhaps matching TRBD1 (6 bases). The CDR3 is made up of 15 amino acids. CDR1 and CDR2 (germline): SGHAT, FQNNGV. Trimming pared 1 base from V and 1 base from J, leaving 10 bases between. Here the CDR3 reads CASSLAGARQETQYF. The CDR3 DNA reads TGTGCCAGCAGCTTAGCAGGGGCCCGCCAAGAGACCCAGTACTTC.

The chain couples TRBV15 to TRBJ2-5; a possible D gene is TRBD1 (5 bases). V lost 4 bases, J lost 4 bases, and 13 bases lay in between. The CDR3 covers 14 residues. The germline V gene encodes CDR1 LNHNV and CDR2 YYDKDF (reference sequence). CDR3 sequence: CATSMDQGTETQYF. The CDR3 DNA reads TGTGCCACCAGCATGGATCAGGGAACAGAGACCCAGTACTTC.

The chain uses TRBV7-3 and TRBJ2-1; D might be TRBD1 (5 bases). V lost 5 bases and J 6 bases, leaving 11 bases between the germline ends. Per the germline V gene, CDR1 is SGHTA and CDR2 is FQGTGA. This CDR3 comprises 13 residues. CDR3 sequence (DNA): TGTGCCAGCAGCCCCCAGGGTACCAATGAGCAGTTCTTC. Amino acid sequence: CASSPQGTNEQFF.

In this sample, this clone turned up once. The chain recombines TRBV6-5 with TRBJ2-5, with D uncertain. The CDR3 is 13 amino acids. V was shortened by 6 bases and J by 0 bases, with 8 bases between the two germline ends. Germline-derived CDR1 and CDR2 are MNHEY and SVGAGI. CDR3 in amino acids: CASRNPYQETQYF. The CDR3 bases are TGTGCCAGCAGAAATCCGTACCAAGAGACCCAGTACTTC.

This clone was counted a single time. The genes are TRBV2 and TRBJ2-1; 9 bases are shared with TRBD2. Trimming at V came to 2 bases and at J to 8 bases, leaving 13 bases not matched to a gene. Per germline, CDR1 SNHLY and CDR2 FYNNEI. The CDR3 length is 17 residues. The CDR3 reads CASSESRVAGDYYEQFF. The DNA of the CDR3 is TGTGCCAGCAGTGAAAGTCGGGTAGCGGGAGACTATTATGAGCAGTTCTTC.